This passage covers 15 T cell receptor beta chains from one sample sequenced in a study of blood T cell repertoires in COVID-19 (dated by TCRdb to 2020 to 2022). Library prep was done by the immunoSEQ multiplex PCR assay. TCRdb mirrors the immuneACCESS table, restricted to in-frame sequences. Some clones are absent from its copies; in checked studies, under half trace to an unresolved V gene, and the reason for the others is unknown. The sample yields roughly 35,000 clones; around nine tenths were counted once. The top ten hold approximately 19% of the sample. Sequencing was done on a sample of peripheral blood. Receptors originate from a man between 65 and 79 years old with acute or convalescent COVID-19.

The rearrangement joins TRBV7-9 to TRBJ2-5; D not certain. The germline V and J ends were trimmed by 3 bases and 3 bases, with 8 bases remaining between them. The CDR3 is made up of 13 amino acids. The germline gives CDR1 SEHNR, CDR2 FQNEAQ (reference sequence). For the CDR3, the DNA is TGTGCCAGCAGCTTCGGTGGAGAAGAGACCCAGTACTTC. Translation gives CASSFGGEETQYF.

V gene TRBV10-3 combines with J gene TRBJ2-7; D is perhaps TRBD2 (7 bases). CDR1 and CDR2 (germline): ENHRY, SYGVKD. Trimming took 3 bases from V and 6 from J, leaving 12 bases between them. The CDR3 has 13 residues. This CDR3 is CAISDGGDTEQYF. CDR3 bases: TGTGCCATCAGTGATGGGGGGGACACCGAGCAGTACTTC.

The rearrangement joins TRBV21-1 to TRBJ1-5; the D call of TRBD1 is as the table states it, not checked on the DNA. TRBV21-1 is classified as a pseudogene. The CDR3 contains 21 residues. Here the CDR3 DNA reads TGTGCCAGCAGCAAAGCGCTTTTTCGGACGCCTAAAGGGGGTATCAATCAGCCCCAGCATTTT. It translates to CASSKALFRTPKGGINQPQHF.

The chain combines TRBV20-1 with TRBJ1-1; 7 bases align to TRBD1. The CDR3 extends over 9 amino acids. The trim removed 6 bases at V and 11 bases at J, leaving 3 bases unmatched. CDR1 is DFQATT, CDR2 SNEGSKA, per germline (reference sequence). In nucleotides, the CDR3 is TGCAGTGCCCTCAGGGGGGCTTTCTTT. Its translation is CSALRGAFF.

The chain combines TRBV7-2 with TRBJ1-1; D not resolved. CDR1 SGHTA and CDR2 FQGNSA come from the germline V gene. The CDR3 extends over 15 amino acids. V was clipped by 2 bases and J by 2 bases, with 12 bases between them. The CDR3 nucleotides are TGTGCCAGCAGCTTACGCGGCCGGGGAAACACTGAAGCTTTCTTT. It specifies CASSLRGRGNTEAFF.

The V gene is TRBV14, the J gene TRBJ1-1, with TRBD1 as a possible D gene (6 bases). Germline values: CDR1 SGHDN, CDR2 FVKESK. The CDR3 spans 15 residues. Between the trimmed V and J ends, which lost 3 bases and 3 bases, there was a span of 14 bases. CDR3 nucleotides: TGTGCCAGCAGCCACGGGGGGCTTGGGGACACTGAAGCTTTCTTT. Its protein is CASSHGGLGDTEAFF.

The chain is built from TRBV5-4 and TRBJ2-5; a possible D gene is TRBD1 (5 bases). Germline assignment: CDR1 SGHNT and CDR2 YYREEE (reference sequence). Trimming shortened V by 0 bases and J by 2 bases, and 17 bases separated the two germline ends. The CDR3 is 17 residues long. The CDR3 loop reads CASSLEQGRMVQETQYF. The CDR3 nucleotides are TGTGCCAGCAGCTTGGAGCAGGGTAGGATGGTTCAAGAGACCCAGTACTTC. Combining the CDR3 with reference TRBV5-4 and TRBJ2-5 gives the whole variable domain ETGVTQSPTHLIKTRGQQVTLRCSSQSGHNTVSWYQQALGQGPQFIFQYYREEENGRGNFPPRFSGLQFPNYSSELNVNALELDDSALYLCASSLEQGRMVQETQYFGPGTRLLVL.

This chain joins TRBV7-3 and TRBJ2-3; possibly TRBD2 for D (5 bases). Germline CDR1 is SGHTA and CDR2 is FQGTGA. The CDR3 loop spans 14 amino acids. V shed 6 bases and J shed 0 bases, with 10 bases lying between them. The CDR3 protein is CASRRGGSTDTQYF. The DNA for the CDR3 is TGTGCCAGCAGACGAGGCGGGAGCACAGATACGCAGTATTTT.

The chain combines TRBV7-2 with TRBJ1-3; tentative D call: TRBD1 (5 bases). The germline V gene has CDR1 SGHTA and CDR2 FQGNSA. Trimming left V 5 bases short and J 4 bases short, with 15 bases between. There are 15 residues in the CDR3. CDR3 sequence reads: CASSPSFGGGNTIYF. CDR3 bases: TGTGCCAGCAGCCCAAGTTTTGGGGGGGGAAACACCATATATTTT.

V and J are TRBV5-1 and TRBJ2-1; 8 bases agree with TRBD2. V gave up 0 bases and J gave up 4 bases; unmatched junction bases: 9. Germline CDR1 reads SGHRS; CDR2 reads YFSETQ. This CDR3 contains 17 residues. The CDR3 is CASSLARDSGVYNEQFF. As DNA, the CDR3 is TGCGCCAGCAGCTTGGCCCGGGATAGCGGGGTTTACAATGAGCAGTTCTTC.

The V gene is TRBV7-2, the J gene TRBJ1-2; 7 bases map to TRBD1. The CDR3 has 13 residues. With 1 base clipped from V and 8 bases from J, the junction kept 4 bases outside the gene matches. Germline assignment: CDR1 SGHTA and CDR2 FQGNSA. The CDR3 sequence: CASSLGDSYGYTF. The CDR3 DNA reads TGTGCCAGCAGCTTAGGGGACAGTTACGGCTACACCTTC. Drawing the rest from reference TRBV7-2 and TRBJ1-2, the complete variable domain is GAGVSQSPSNKVTEKGKDVELRCDPISGHTALYWYRQSLGQGLEFLIYFQGNSAPDKSGLPSDRFSAERTGGSVSTLTIQRTQQEDSAVYLCASSLGDSYGYTFGSGTRLTVV.

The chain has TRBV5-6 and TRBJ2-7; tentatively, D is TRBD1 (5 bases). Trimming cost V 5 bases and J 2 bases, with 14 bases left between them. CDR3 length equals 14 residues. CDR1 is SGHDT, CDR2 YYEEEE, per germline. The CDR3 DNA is TGTGCCAGCAGGGCAGATCAGGGCCCCTACGAGCAGTACTTC. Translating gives CASRADQGPYEQYF.

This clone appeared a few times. CDR3 nucleotide sequence: TGTGCCAGCAGCTCCGGGACTAGCGTACTCCGAAGCTCCTACAATGAGCAGTTCTTC. It is translated as CASSSGTSVLRSSYNEQFF. The rearrangement joins TRBV14 to TRBJ2-1, with TRBD2 matching 10 bases. Germline lookup yields CDR1 SGHDN and CDR2 FVKESK. CDR3 size: 19 residues. The J segment lost 0 bases and the V segment lost 5 bases, leaving 13 bases of the junction unmatched. The full variable domain, completed using reference TRBV14 and TRBJ2-1, is EAGVTQFPSHSVIEKGQTVTLRCDPISGHDNLYWYRRVMGKEIKFLLHFVKESKQDESGMPNNRFLAERTGGTYSTLKVQPAELEDSGVYFCASSSGTSVLRSSYNEQFFGPGTRLTVL.

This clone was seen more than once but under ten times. The DNA of the CDR3 is TGTGCCAGCAGCCCTGAAACAGGGGATGGCTACACCTTC. Protein sequence: CASSPETGDGYTF. This chain joins TRBV7-9 and TRBJ1-2; TRBD1 matches at 7 bases. The trim removed 5 bases at V and 6 bases at J, leaving 6 bases unmatched. The germline gives CDR1 SEHNR, CDR2 FQNEAQ (reference sequence). There are 13 residues in the CDR3. The full variable domain, with the rest looked up from reference TRBV7-9 and TRBJ1-2, is DTGVSQNPRHKITKRGQNVTFRCDPISEHNRLYWYRQTLGQGPEFLTYFQNEAQLEKSRLLSDRFSAERPKGSFSTLEIQRTEQGDSAMYLCASSPETGDGYTFGSGTRLTVV.

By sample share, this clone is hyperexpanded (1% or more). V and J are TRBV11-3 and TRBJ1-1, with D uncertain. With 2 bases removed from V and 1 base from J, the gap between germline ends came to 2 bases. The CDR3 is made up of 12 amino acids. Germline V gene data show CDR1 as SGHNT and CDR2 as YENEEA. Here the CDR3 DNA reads TGTGCCAGCAGCTTACAGAACACTGAAGCTTTCTTT. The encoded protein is CASSLQNTEAFF.